This T cell receptor (beta chain) stems from a study of T cells in Graves' hyperthyroidism and ophthalmopathy. Points from the study as a whole: The blood repertoire included most of the expanded thyroid clonotypes above 0.001.

A remark on this clonotype: Its specificity is not known.

Patients affected by ophthalmopathy presented a Clinical Activity Score of at least 3, a NOSPECS grade of at least 4, and disease duration below 3 months. Every diagnosis used clinical symptoms, serum thyroxine and TRAb, thyroid ultrasound and orbital computed tomography. The PBMCs were sourced from fresh peripheral blood (more than 8.5 ml). The CDR3 is 14 amino acids. Trimming left V 5 bases short and J 3 bases short, with 11 bases between. Per the germline V gene, CDR1 is SEHNR and CDR2 is FQNEAQ (reference sequence). TCR beta CDR3 regions were amplified from RNA. The HTBI primer set drove a first-round RT-PCR of the TCR CDR3. Via MiXCR, TCRdb re-called the multiplex PCR reads, giving one row per CDR3 protein. The sample yields fewer than 500,000 distinct CDR3 sequences, roughly 15% seen once.

The rearrangement links TRBV7-9 to TRBJ2-1, with D perhaps matching TRBD1 or TRBD2 (6 bases each). The sample was blood. The TCR originated in a man between 18 and 29 years old with Graves' ophthalmopathy. CDR3 loop: CASSGRGDYNEQFF. The CDR3 DNA reads TGTGCCAGCAGCGGAAGGGGGGACTACAATGAGCAGTTCTTC. The full variable domain, in which reference TRBV7-9 and TRBJ2-1 provide the parts outside the CDR3, is DTGVSQNPRHKITKRGQNVTFRCDPISEHNRLYWYRQTLGQGPEFLTYFQNEAQLEKSRLLSDRFSAERPKGSFSTLEIQRTEQGDSAMYLCASSGRGDYNEQFFGPGTRLTVL.